The 14 T cell receptor beta chains below were found in one sample sequenced in a study of cytomegalovirus exposure and HLA in healthy donors (dated 2017 in TCRdb). The library was generated by the immunoSEQ multiplex PCR assay. For the multiplex PCR, a mixture combining 60 forward primers for TCR Vbeta segments and 13 reverse primers for TCR Jbeta segments was used. TCRdb limited this immuneACCESS table to in-frame rearrangements with V and J called. A share of clones is missing; checked studies link under half to unresolved V genes, and the rest is unexplained. Recorded for this sample are 130,000 or so clones; approximately 80% of them occurred a single time. The ten largest clones add up to approximately 1.8% of the sample. The sequencing input was PBMCs. These receptor sequences come from a female donor in good health and CMV-seropositive.

The rearrangement joins TRBV10-3 to TRBJ2-5; weak D call: TRBD2 (5 bases). Trimming removed 8 bases from V and 5 bases from J, with 15 bases in between. The CDR3 loop spans 13 amino acids. CDR1 is ENHRY, CDR2 SYGVKD, per germline. The chain's CDR3 is CAIGERPGETQYF. The CDR3 nucleotides read TGTGCCATCGGCGAGCGCCCGGGGGAGACCCAGTACTTC.

The DNA of the CDR3 is TGTGCCAGTAGTATTTCCCGGACAGGGAGAGGTGAAAAACTGTTTTTT. It is translated as CASSISRTGRGEKLFF. The chain links TRBV19 to TRBJ1-4; 8 nucleotides align to TRBD1. The junction had 10 bases not matched to a gene; V was cut back by 3 bases and J by 7 bases. Germline-derived CDR1 and CDR2 are LNHDA and SQIVND (reference sequence). The CDR3 sequence is 16 residues long.

The chain couples TRBV11-2 to TRBJ2-2; TRBD2 matches 8 bases. Germline values: CDR1 SGHAT, CDR2 FQNNGV. This CDR3 comprises 15 residues. V lost 5 bases, J lost 4 bases, and 6 bases stayed unmatched. Here the CDR3 reads CASSTSGGATGELFF. The CDR3 DNA is TGTGCCAGCAGCACGAGCGGGGGAGCCACCGGGGAGCTGTTTTTT.

The genes are TRBV7-2 and TRBJ2-7, with TRBD2 matching over 10 bases. The CDR3 has 14 amino acids. Trimming took 5 bases from V and 5 from J; bases not matched to a gene: 6. Germline CDR1 reads SGHTA; CDR2 reads FQGNSA. In DNA form, the CDR3 reads TGTGCCAGCAGCAAGCGGGAGGGCCCCGACGAGCAGTACTTC. Encoded protein: CASSKREGPDEQYF.

This chain uses TRBV6-1 with TRBJ2-5; D possibly corresponds to TRBD2 (5 bases). CDR1 is MNHNS and CDR2 is SASEGT in the germline V gene. This CDR3 has 14 residues. Trimming took off 4 bases at V and 4 bases at J, with 13 bases between the two ends. This CDR3 is CASSGLYSRETQYF. The CDR3 DNA reads as TGTGCCAGCAGTGGACTATACTCCCGAGAGACCCAGTACTTC.

The chain employs TRBV15 and TRBJ1-1; TRBD1 might be the D (6 bases). Germline lookup yields CDR1 LNHNV and CDR2 YYDKDF (reference sequence). There are 17 residues in the CDR3. V was shortened by 0 bases and J by 1 base, with 15 bases between the two germline ends. CDR3 nucleotide sequence: TGTGCCACCAGCAGAGACTCAGGACAGACAAGGAACACTGAAGCTTTCTTT. As protein: CATSRDSGQTRNTEAFF.

The chain employs TRBV18 and TRBJ2-3; 8 bases agree with TRBD1. The germline gives CDR1 KGHSH, CDR2 LQKENI. CDR3 length: 16 amino acids. V was pared by 3 bases and J by 5 bases, with 10 bases of the junction left unmatched. In DNA form, the CDR3 reads TGTGCCAGCTCACCGAGGCAGGGGGCGCGCGGAGATACGCAGTATTTT. This codes for CASSPRQGARGDTQYF.

V gene TRBV11-2 combines with J gene TRBJ1-1, with D tentatively TRBD1 (6 bases). The V end was cut by 4 bases, the J end by 5 bases, with 17 bases between. Germline CDR1 and CDR2: SGHAT and FQNNGV. The CDR3 contains 15 residues. The CDR3 DNA reads TGTGCCAGCAGCTCATCGATAGGGGGGGAGACTGAAGCTTTCTTT. Its protein product is CASSSSIGGETEAFF.

In this sample, this clone turned up a few times. CDR3: CASSYTPSYEQYF. The DNA of the CDR3 is TGTGCCAGCAGCTACACCCCCTCCTACGAGCAGTACTTC. V usage is TRBV7-2 and J usage is TRBJ2-7; no definite D call. The CDR3 extends over 13 amino acids. With 4 bases removed from V and 0 bases from J, the gap between germline ends came to 7 bases. Germline loops: CDR1 SGHTA, CDR2 FQGNSA.

The chain couples TRBV14 to TRBJ2-5, with 7 nucleotides matching TRBD1. The J call is uncertain, as TRBJ2-7 better fits the DNA end. This CDR3 is 14 amino acids long. Germline CDR1 reads SGHDN; CDR2 reads FVKESK. The CDR3 bases are TGTGCCAGCAGCCATAGACAGGGACGGAGCGAGCAGTACTTC. Its translation: CASSHRQGRSEQYF.

V and J are TRBV6-1 and TRBJ2-1, with D maybe TRBD2 (5 bases). V lost 6 bases and J 0 bases, leaving 12 bases between the germline ends. Germline CDR1 is MNHNS and CDR2 is SASEGT. The CDR3 covers 15 residues. CDR3 protein: CASRSGSSSYNEQFF. The DNA for the CDR3 is TGTGCCAGCAGGAGCGGTTCTAGCTCCTACAATGAGCAGTTCTTC.

The chain is built from TRBV6-5 and TRBJ2-5, with 8 bases identical to TRBD2. Germline V lookup: CDR1 MNHEY, CDR2 SVGAGI. This CDR3 comprises 13 residues. Unmatched junction bases numbered 7, after V lost 4 bases and J lost 9 bases. The CDR3 loop reads CASSSTSAGAQYF. CDR3 in DNA: TGTGCCAGCAGTTCAACCTCAGCGGGGGCCCAGTACTTC.

This clone came up a few times. V and J are TRBV7-3 and TRBJ2-5, with D unresolved. Trimming shortened V by 0 bases and J by 4 bases, and 6 bases separated the two germline ends. The CDR3 has 13 residues. The germline CDR1 and CDR2 sequences are SGHTA and FQGTGA. The CDR3 loop reads CASSLTPSETQYF. DNA of the CDR3: TGTGCCAGCAGCTTAACCCCCTCAGAGACCCAGTACTTC. The full variable domain, its missing parts supplied by reference TRBV7-3 and TRBJ2-5, is GAGVSQTPSNKVTEKGKYVELRCDPISGHTALYWYRQSLGQGPEFLIYFQGTGAADDSGLPNDRFFAVRPEGSVSTLKIQRTERGDSAVYLCASSLTPSETQYFGPGTRLLVL.

The rearrangement links TRBV7-9 to TRBJ2-1, with 9 bases fitting TRBD2. J lost 9 bases, V lost 5 bases, and 14 bases had no gene match. The CDR3 has 16 amino acids. The V gene's germline CDR1 is SEHNR and CDR2 FQNEAQ (reference sequence). For the CDR3, the DNA is TGTGCCAGCAGCATTATCAGCGGGGGGCCATTCAGTGAGCAGTTCTTC. This gives the protein CASSIISGGPFSEQFF.